This T cell receptor (beta chain) was captured by sequencing in a study of T cell repertoires in cytomegalovirus infection. Trimming pared 4 bases from V and 1 base from J, leaving 23 bases between. Germline V gene sequence: CDR1 SGHDN, CDR2 FVKESK. CDR3 size: 18 residues. This clonotype was recorded a few times. Antigen unknown. TCRdb fed the reads into MiXCR, producing one record per CDR3 protein. The repertoire holds around 71,000 distinct CDR3 sequences, 35% to 50% seen once, with more than 85% in the top ten. This chain uses TRBV14 with TRBJ2-7; tentatively, D is TRBD1 (6 bases). This clonotype was sampled from a human donor in good health (CMV status not recorded). Some clones in this sample may be carry-over from other donors' samples. Sample: CD8+ T cells from cultured PBMCs, taken from culture after CMV antigen stimulation. The CDR3: CASSPTLSRGSRSYEQYF. DNA of the CDR3: TGTGCCAGCAGCCCAACTCTCTCGAGGGGGTCCCGATCCTACGAGCAGTACTTC.